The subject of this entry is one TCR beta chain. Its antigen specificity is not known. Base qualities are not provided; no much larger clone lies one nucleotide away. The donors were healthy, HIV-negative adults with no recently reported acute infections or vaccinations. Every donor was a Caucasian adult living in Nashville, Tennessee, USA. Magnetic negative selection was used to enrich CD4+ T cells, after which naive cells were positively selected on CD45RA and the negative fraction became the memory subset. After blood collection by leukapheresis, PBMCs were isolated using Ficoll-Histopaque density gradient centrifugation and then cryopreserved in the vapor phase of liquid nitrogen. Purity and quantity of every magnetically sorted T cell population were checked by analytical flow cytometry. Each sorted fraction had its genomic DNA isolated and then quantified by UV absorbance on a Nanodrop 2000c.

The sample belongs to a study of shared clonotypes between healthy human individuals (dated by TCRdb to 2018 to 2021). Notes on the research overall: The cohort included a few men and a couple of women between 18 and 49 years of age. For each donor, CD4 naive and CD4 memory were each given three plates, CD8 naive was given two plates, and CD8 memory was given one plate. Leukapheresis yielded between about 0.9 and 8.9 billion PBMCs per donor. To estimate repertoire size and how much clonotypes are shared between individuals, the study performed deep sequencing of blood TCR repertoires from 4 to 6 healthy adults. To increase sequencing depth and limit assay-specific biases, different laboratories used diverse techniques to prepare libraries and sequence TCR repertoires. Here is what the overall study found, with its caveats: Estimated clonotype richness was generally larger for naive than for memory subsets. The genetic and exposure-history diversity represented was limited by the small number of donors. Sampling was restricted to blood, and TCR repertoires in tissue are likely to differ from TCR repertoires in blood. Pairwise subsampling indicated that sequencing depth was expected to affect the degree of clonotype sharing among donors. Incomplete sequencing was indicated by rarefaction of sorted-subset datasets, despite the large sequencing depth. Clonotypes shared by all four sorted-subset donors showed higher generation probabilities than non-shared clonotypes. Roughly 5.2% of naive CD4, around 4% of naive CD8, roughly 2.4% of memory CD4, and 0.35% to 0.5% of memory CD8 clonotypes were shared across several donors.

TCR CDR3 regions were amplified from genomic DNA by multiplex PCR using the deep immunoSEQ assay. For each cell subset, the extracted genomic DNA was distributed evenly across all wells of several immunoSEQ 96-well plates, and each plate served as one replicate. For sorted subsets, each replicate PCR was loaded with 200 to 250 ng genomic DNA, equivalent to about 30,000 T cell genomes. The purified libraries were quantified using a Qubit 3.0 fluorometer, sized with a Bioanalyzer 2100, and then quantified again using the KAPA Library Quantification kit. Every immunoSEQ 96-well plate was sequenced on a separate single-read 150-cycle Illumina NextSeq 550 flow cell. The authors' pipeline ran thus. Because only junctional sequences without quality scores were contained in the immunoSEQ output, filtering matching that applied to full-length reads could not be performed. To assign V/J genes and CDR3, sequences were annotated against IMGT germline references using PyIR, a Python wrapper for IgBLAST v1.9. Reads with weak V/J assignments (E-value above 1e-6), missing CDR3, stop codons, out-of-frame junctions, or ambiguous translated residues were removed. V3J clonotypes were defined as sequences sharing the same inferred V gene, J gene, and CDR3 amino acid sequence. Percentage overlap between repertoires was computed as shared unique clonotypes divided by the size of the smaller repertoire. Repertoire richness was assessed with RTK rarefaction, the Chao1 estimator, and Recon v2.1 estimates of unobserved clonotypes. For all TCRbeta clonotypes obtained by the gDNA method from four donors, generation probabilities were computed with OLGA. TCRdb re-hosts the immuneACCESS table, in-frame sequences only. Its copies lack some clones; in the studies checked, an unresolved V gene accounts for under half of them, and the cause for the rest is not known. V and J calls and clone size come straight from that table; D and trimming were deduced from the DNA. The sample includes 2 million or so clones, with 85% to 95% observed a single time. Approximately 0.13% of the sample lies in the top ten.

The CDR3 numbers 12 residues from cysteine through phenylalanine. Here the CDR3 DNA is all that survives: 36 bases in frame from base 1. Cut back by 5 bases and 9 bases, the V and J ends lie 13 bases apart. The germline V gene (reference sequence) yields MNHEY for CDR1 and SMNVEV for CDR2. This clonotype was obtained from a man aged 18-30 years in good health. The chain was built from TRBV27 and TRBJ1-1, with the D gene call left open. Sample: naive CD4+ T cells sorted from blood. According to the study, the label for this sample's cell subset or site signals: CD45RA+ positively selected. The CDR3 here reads CASSRPREKAFF. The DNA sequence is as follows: TGTGCCAGCAGTCGACCGAGGGAGAAAGCTTTCTTT.